This T cell receptor beta chain was observed in a study of blood T cell repertoires in COVID-19. On the study more broadly: Sites in the United States, Italy and Spain provided acute and convalescent COVID-19 samples. Sample material is recorded as cDNA or gDNA derived from T cells, B-cell-depleted T cells, or PBMCs.

Trimming at V came to 0 bases and at J to 0 bases, leaving 7 bases not matched to a gene. The CDR3 sequence is 18 residues long. CDR1 is GTSNPN and CDR2 is SVGIG in the germline V gene (reference sequence). In the authors' methods: Cell counts per sample came from amplifying reference gene primers. The repertoire was sequenced with immunoSEQ multiplex PCR; TCRdb's copy has only in-frame clones and lacks some. The V and J calls and the clone size are those of that table, but D and trimming were determined from the DNA. The sample holds fewer than 200,000 clones, 80% to 90% seen once. This clone was observed a handful of times.

The chain links TRBV30 to TRBJ2-4; 11 bases align to TRBD1. The sample taken for sequencing was peripheral blood. The clonotype originates from a man between 50 and 59 years old with active or convalescent COVID-19. The CDR3 nucleotides read TGTGCCTGGAGTGTACTGGGACAGGGGGAGGTAGCCAAAAACATTCAGTACTTC. Translation: CAWSVLGQGEVAKNIQYF. Looking up the rest from reference TRBV30 and TRBJ2-4 gives the full variable domain: SQTIHQWPATLVQPVGSPLSLECTVEGTSNPNLYWYRQAAGRGLQLLFYSVGIGQISSEVPQNLSASRPQDRQFILSSKKLLLSDSGFYLCAWSVLGQGEVAKNIQYFGAGTRLSVL.